The 32 T cell receptor beta chains listed next were all sequenced from one sample in a study of CXCR3-negative and CXCR3-positive naive CD8 T cells. With UMI labels, 5' RACE was used to prepare the TRB cDNA libraries. No DNA is given; TCRdb re-called the 5' RACE reads and lists each CDR3 protein once. This sample's clone table lists around 40,000 distinct CDR3 sequences. Material: naive CXCR3- CD8+ T cells from blood. Subset denoted: CD45RO-CCR7+CD27+CD95- naive CD8+ T cells lacking CXCR3 (TNR3-). The receptors were sampled from a human donor in good health. Some clones in this sample may be carry-over from other donors' samples.

The V and J genes are TRBV7-2 and TRBJ2-3. CDR1 and CDR2 from the germline V gene are SGHTA and FQGNSA. The CDR3 sequence is 16 residues long. The CDR3 loop reads CASSLSLAASTDTQYF.

The chain employs TRBV7-8 and TRBJ2-1; lacking DNA, the TRBD1 call made by TCRdb goes unchecked. Germline values: CDR1 SGHVS, CDR2 FQNEAQ. The length of the CDR3 is 15 residues. The CDR3 here is CASSFRTGGYNEQFF.

The chain recombines TRBV6-2 or TRBV6-3 with TRBJ2-7. The CDR3 consists of 15 residues. The germline V gene encodes CDR1 MNHEY and CDR2 SVGEGT. The CDR3 protein is CASTLQPEWANEQYF.

This rearrangement joins TRBV5-1 to TRBJ2-3; TCRdb gives TRBD1 as the D gene, but with no DNA this cannot be confirmed. CDR3 length equals 14 residues. Germline CDR1 is SGHRS and CDR2 is YFSETQ. CDR3 protein: CASSFFWGTDTQYF.

This chain joins TRBV11-1 and TRBJ2-1; TCRdb reports TRBD2, a call that lacks DNA to check it against. Germline V gives CDR1 SGHAT, CDR2 FQDESV (reference sequence). CDR3 size: 15 residues. CDR3 loop: CASSLGLAGGFEQFF.

V and J are TRBV5-1 and TRBJ2-7; TCRdb reports TRBD1, a call that lacks DNA to check it against. Germline-derived CDR1 and CDR2 are SGHRS and YFSETQ. The CDR3 has 14 amino acids. CDR3 region: CASSLATRGDEQYF.

This chain links TRBV6-5 with TRBJ1-2; as DNA is missing, the TRBD1 call by TCRdb cannot be tested. CDR3 size: 15 residues. Per the germline V gene, CDR1 is MNHEY and CDR2 is SVGAGI. The CDR3 spells CASSRTRTGGDGYTF.

This chain uses TRBV27 with TRBJ2-1. Germline V CDR1 and CDR2: MNHEY, SMNVEV (reference sequence). This CDR3 spans 12 amino acids. CDR3: CASSISVSEQFF.

The V and J genes are TRBV11-2 and TRBJ2-5. The length of the CDR3 is 14 residues. The germline V gene encodes CDR1 SGHAT and CDR2 FQNNGV. The CDR3 sequence is CASSTWQDQETQYF.

The rearrangement joins TRBV5-1 to TRBJ1-1; checking the TCRdb D call of TRBD1 is not possible without DNA. This CDR3 contains 13 residues. Germline assignment: CDR1 SGHRS and CDR2 YFSETQ. The chain's CDR3 is CASSLTGAAEAFF. Filled out from reference TRBV5-1 and TRBJ1-1, the complete variable domain reads KAGVTQTPRYLIKTRGQQVTLSCSPISGHRSVSWYQQTPGQGLQFLFEYFSETQRNKGNFPGRFSGRQFSNSRSEMNVSTLELGDSALYLCASSLTGAAEAFFGQGTRLTVV.

The chain employs TRBV29-1 and TRBJ2-7; TCRdb lists TRBD2, though no DNA is available to test this call. Germline V gives CDR1 SQVTM, CDR2 ANQGSEA. CDR3 length: 15 residues. The CDR3 region is CSVELLAGETYEQYF.

The chain links TRBV5-6 to TRBJ2-2; the D call of TRBD2 rests on TCRdb alone, since no DNA is present to check it. The CDR3 is 16 amino acids. Per the germline V gene, CDR1 is SGHDT and CDR2 is YYEEEE. CDR3 sequence: CASSQGLAGVTGELFF. The whole variable domain, remainder taken from reference TRBV5-6 and TRBJ2-2, is DAGVTQSPTHLIKTRGQQVTLRCSPKSGHDTVSWYQQALGQGPQFIFQYYEEEERQRGNFPDRFSGHQFPNYSSELNVNALLLGDSALYLCASSQGLAGVTGELFFGEGSRLTVL.

This chain uses TRBV7-2 with TRBJ2-7; TCRdb proposes TRBD1, but this gene call is untestable without DNA. The V gene's germline CDR1 is SGHTA and CDR2 FQGNSA. CDR3 length: 16 residues. CDR3 sequence reads: CASSHTVPPLYHEQYF.

The chain couples TRBV7-9 to TRBJ2-4. Germline V gene lookup returns CDR1 SEHNR and CDR2 FQNEAQ (reference sequence). The CDR3 has 16 amino acids. CDR3 loop: CASSPVPELAKNIQYF.

The V gene is TRBV7-8, the J gene TRBJ2-1; the D call of TRBD1 rests on TCRdb alone, since no DNA is present to check it. The CDR3 runs to 17 residues. Germline CDR1 SGHVS, CDR2 FQNEAQ. The CDR3 sequence is CASSPATGGAPSDEQFF.

V gene TRBV6-5 combines with J gene TRBJ1-2; absent DNA, TCRdb's TRBD1 call cannot be checked. The CDR3 is made up of 14 amino acids. CDR1 is MNHEY, CDR2 SVGAGI, per germline. CDR3 protein: CASSLNDRAYGYTF.

The rearrangement joins TRBV29-1 to TRBJ2-3; TCRdb lists TRBD1, though no DNA is available to test this call. Germline V gives CDR1 SQVTM, CDR2 ANQGSEA. The length of the CDR3 is 14 residues. The CDR3 loop is CSVTHGTATDTQYF.

The chain links TRBV14 to TRBJ2-7. This CDR3 contains 12 residues. The germline gives CDR1 SGHDN, CDR2 FVKESK. The CDR3 sequence: CASSQGLYEQYF.

The chain links TRBV7-7 to TRBJ2-1; TCRdb gives TRBD2 as the D gene, but with no DNA this cannot be confirmed. Looked up from germline, CDR1 is SSHAT and CDR2 is FNYEAQ (reference sequence). The CDR3 has 13 amino acids. CDR3 amino acids: CASSELAGNEQFF.

The chain employs TRBV6-4 and TRBJ2-2; TCRdb's D gene call, TRBD2, goes unchecked for lack of DNA. CDR3 size: 17 residues. From germline, CDR1 is MRHNA and CDR2 SNTAGT. CDR3 loop: CASSASGGMAGAGELFF.

This chain connects TRBV7-9 to TRBJ2-1; the TCRdb D gene call, TRBD1, has no DNA to confirm it. The germline V gene has CDR1 SEHNR and CDR2 FQNEAQ (reference sequence). This CDR3 contains 15 residues. CDR3 residues: CASTGWRQGAREQFF.

J is TRBJ2-3 and V is TRBV20-1; absent DNA, TCRdb's TRBD2 call cannot be checked. The CDR3 covers 14 residues. Germline V gene sequence: CDR1 DFQATT, CDR2 SNEGSKA (reference sequence). The CDR3 is CSAASGGSTDTQYF.

This chain joins TRBV9 and TRBJ2-7; as DNA is missing, the TRBD1 call by TCRdb cannot be tested. This CDR3 is 14 amino acids long. Germline V lookup: CDR1 SGDLS, CDR2 YYNGEE. The CDR3 sequence: CASSAPGQSYEQYF.

The V and J genes are TRBV28 and TRBJ2-7; checking the TCRdb D call of TRBD1 is not possible without DNA. Germline CDR1 and CDR2: MDHEN and SYDVKM. This CDR3 has 12 residues. The CDR3 is CASRDRGNEQYF.

This chain links TRBV28 with TRBJ1-5. The CDR3 covers 15 residues. Germline V gene data show CDR1 as MDHEN and CDR2 as SYDVKM. The CDR3 protein is CASGRDGYSNQPQHF.

This chain connects TRBV12-3 or TRBV12-4 to TRBJ1-1. The CDR3 contains 14 residues. CDR3 in amino acids: CASSLRPVNTEAFF.

The chain recombines TRBV4-3 with TRBJ2-1; TCRdb picks TRBD2, but there is no DNA to check that call. Per germline, CDR1 LGHNA and CDR2 YSLEER. The CDR3 spans 14 residues. CDR3 region: CASSQDPLENEQFF.

J is TRBJ2-1 and V is TRBV5-4; TCRdb proposes TRBD2, but this gene call is untestable without DNA. The CDR3 contains 18 residues. Germline V gene lookup returns CDR1 SGHNT and CDR2 YYREEE (reference sequence). The CDR3 protein is CASSRQPSAGGSYNEQFF.

The J gene is TRBJ2-1, the V gene TRBV16. This CDR3 contains 12 residues. Per germline, CDR1 KGHSY and CDR2 FQNENV. The CDR3 is CANSQIHNEQFF.

The chain carries TRBV5-1 and TRBJ2-2; TCRdb designates TRBD1, a call that cannot be tested without DNA. The CDR3 contains 15 residues. In germline, CDR1 is SGHRS, CDR2 YFSETQ. The CDR3 here is CASRAPGSNTGELFF.

CDR3 region: CASRGQGAYEQYF. The gene calls are TRBV6-5 and TRBJ2-7; as DNA is missing, the TRBD1 call by TCRdb cannot be tested. This CDR3 is built from 13 residues. CDR1 is MNHEY and CDR2 is SVGAGI in the germline V gene.

This CDR3 is CASSVAGGLAGYEQFF. The rearrangement uses TRBV9 and TRBJ2-1; checking the TCRdb D call of TRBD2 is not possible without DNA. Germline-derived CDR1 and CDR2 are SGDLS and YYNGEE. The CDR3 is made up of 16 amino acids.